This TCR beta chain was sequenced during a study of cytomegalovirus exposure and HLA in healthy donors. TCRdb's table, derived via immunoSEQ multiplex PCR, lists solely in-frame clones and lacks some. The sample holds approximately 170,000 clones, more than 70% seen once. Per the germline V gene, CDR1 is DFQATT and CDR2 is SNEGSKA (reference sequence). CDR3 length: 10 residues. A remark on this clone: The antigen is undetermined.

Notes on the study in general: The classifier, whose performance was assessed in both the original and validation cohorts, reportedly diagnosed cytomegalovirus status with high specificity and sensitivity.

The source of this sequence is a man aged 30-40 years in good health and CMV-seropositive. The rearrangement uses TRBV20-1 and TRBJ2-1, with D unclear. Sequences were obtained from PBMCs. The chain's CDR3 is CSALGNEQFF. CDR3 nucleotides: TGCAGCGCCCTCGGGAATGAGCAGTTCTTC.